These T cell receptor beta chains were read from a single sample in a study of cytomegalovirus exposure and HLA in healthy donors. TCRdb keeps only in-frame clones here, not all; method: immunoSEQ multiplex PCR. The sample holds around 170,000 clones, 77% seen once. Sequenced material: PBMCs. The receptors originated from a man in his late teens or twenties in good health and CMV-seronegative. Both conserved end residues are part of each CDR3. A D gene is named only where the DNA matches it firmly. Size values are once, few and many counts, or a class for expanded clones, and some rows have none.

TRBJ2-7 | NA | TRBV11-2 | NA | TGTGCCAGCAGCTTTGGTCTAGTAGGCTACGAGCAGTACTTC | CASSFGLVGYEQYF
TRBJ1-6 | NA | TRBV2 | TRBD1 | TGTGCCAGCAGCGCTCAGGGGGCGCGAGGGTATAATTCACCCCTCCACTTT | CASSAQGARGYNSPLHF
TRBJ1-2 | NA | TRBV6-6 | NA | TGTGCCAGCAGTTACTCGAGAGAGGCTGGCTACACCTTC | CASSYSREAGYTF
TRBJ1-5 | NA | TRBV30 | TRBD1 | TGTGCCTGGAGTGTACAAATCGTAGGGGGCTTGATCCATTTT | CAWSVQIVGGLIHF
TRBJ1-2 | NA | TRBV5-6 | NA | TGTGCCAGCAGCTGGGGGGGGTACGGCTATGGCTACACCTTC | CASSWGGYGYGYTF
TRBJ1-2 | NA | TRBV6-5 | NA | TGTGCCAGCAGTTACTCGGGCACCCGCTATGGCTACACCTTC | CASSYSGTRYGYTF
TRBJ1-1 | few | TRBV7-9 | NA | TGTGCCAGCAGCTGGTCCGGGGAGGACACTGAAGCTTTCTTT | CASSWSGEDTEAFF
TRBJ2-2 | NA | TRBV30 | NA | TGTGCCTGGAGCCCCGACAGTAGGAACACCGGGGAGCTGTTTTTT | CAWSPDSRNTGELFF
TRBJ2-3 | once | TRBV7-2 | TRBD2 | TGTGCCAGCAGCTTACCTGAACTAGCGGCCAAGGATTTT | CASSLPELAAKDF
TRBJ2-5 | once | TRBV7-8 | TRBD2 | TGTGCCAGCAGCTTAGAGGGGCCTAGCGGTTGGGGAGAGACCCAGTACTTC | CASSLEGPSGWGETQYF
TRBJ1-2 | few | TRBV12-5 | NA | TGTGCTAGTGGTCCTTTCACTTGGGGCGCGGCTGGCTACACCTTC | CASGPFTWGAAGYTF
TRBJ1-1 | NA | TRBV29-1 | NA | TGCAGCGTTTACAGGGACAACACTGAAGCTTTCTTT | CSVYRDNTEAFF
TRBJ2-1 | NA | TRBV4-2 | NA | TGTGCCAGCACCGAGCGGGTGGGTCAAAATGAGCAGTTCTTC | CASTERVGQNEQFF
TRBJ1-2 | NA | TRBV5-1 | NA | TGCGCCAGCAGCTTGGCAGATTACTATGGCTACACCTTC | CASSLADYYGYTF
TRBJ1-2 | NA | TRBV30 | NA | TGTGCCTGGAGTTCCGGGAAGAGCGTTTGGAACTATGGCTACACCTTC | CAWSSGKSVWNYGYTF